The 17 T cell receptor beta chains given below trace back to one sample, sequenced in a study of breast tumors, draining lymph nodes, adjacent tissues. TCRdb used MiXCR to reprocess the multiplex PCR reads, holding one entry per CDR3 protein. The sample lists about 22,000 distinct CDR3 sequences, 45% to 60% occurring once. Sequenced: breast tumor tissue. All receptors come from a female donor with breast cancer. Some clones in this sample may be carry-over from other donors' samples.

The V call is TRBV7-9, the J call TRBJ2-7; possible D gene TRBD2, 5 bases. The CDR3 sequence is 13 residues long. Trimming pared 5 bases from V and 6 bases from J, leaving 14 bases between. Germline loops: CDR1 SEHNR, CDR2 FQNEAQ (reference sequence). The DNA for the CDR3 is TGTGCCAGCAGCCTCTTGAGTGAGGGCGAGCAGTACTTC. It yields the protein CASSLLSEGEQYF.

J is TRBJ1-4 and V is TRBV20-1; 8 bases fit TRBD1. The germline CDR1 and CDR2 sequences are DFQATT and SNEGSKA (reference sequence). The J segment lost 4 bases and the V segment lost 3 bases, leaving 10 bases of the junction unmatched. The CDR3 loop spans 16 amino acids. CDR3: CSASQRTGTFNEKLFF. The CDR3 coding sequence is TGCAGTGCTAGTCAAAGGACAGGGACTTTTAATGAAAAACTGTTTTTT.

This clonotype was found many times. J is TRBJ2-1 and V is TRBV27, with 12 bases identical to TRBD2. From germline, CDR1 is MNHEY and CDR2 SMNVEV (reference sequence). The CDR3 contains 15 residues. V shed 3 bases and J 4 bases; nucleotides not matched to a gene: 1. The CDR3 coding sequence is TGTGCCAGCAGTTTGGGGACTAGCGGGTACAATGAGCAGTTCTTC. Amino acid sequence: CASSLGTSGYNEQFF.

This clonotype has at least ten counts. A much larger clone lies one base from this, so it may be a read error. This rearrangement joins TRBV5-8 to TRBJ2-4; TRBD1 aligns across 9 bases. This CDR3 contains 13 residues. J lost 7 bases, V lost 3 bases, and 2 bases had no gene match. Germline assignment: CDR1 SGHTS and CDR2 YDEGEE. CDR3 residues: CASSWDRANIQYF. CDR3 DNA sequence: TGTGCCAGCAGCTGGGACAGGGCCAACATTCAGTACTTC.

This sequence joins TRBV7-2 and TRBJ2-3; D remains ambiguous. Looked up from germline, CDR1 is SGHTA and CDR2 is FQGNSA. The ends were cut back, 8 bases at V and 5 bases at J, with 14 bases in the middle. This CDR3 comprises 13 residues. The CDR3 region is CASAIGWGDTQYF. CDR3 nucleotides: TGTGCCAGCGCCATCGGGTGGGGAGATACGCAGTATTTT.

The gene calls are TRBV9 and TRBJ1-6, with D tentatively TRBD1 (5 bases). V was trimmed by 0 bases and J by 0 bases, leaving 13 bases between them. Per germline, CDR1 SGDLS and CDR2 YYNGEE. The length of the CDR3 is 18 residues. The CDR3 reads CASSVDGADSSYNSPLHF. CDR3 DNA sequence: TGTGCCAGCAGCGTAGATGGGGCCGACAGCTCCTATAATTCACCCCTCCACTTT.

Concerning this clonotype: Sequence at one end of the junction differs from germline and may be a read error. J is TRBJ2-5 and V is TRBV7-7; the D call may be TRBD1 or TRBD2 (5 bases each). Per germline, CDR1 SSHAT and CDR2 FNYEAQ (reference sequence). The CDR3 length is 14 residues. The CDR3 DNA sequence: TGTGCTAGCAGCTTAGTATGGGGCGGGGAGACCCAGTACTTC. Its protein product is CASSLVWGGETQYF.

The V gene is TRBV19, the J gene TRBJ2-7; maybe TRBD2 (6 bases). The V and J ends lost 4 bases and 1 base respectively, with 14 bases between them. Germline assignment: CDR1 LNHDA and CDR2 SQIVND (reference sequence). The CDR3 loop spans 15 amino acids. CDR3 residues: CASSSLEGTSYEQYF. For the CDR3, the DNA is TGTGCCAGTAGTAGTCTCGAGGGGACTTCCTACGAGCAGTACTTC.

This clonotype is medium-sized in the sample. This sequence joins TRBV18 and TRBJ1-6, with D maybe TRBD1 (5 bases). V lost 6 bases and J 8 bases, leaving 11 bases between the germline ends. The CDR3 loop spans 13 amino acids. Germline V CDR1 and CDR2: KGHSH, LQKENI. CDR3 sequence reads: CASSGRQDSPLHF. CDR3 DNA sequence: TGTGCCAGCTCGGGACGGCAAGATTCACCCCTCCACTTT.

The rearrangement joins TRBV7-8 to TRBJ1-5; the D gene is possibly TRBD1 (6 bases). The CDR3 has 14 amino acids. With 5 bases removed from V and 6 bases from J, the gap between germline ends came to 14 bases. CDR1 and CDR2 from the germline V gene are SGHVS and FQNEAQ. The CDR3 region is CASSPTGLGQPQHF. In DNA form, the CDR3 reads TGTGCCAGCAGCCCTACAGGGTTAGGTCAGCCCCAGCATTTT.

V and J are TRBV29-1 and TRBJ1-3, with 7 positions matching TRBD1. From germline, CDR1 is SQVTM and CDR2 ANQGSEA. The V and J ends lost 3 bases and 3 bases, in that order; junction bases with no gene match: 5. The CDR3 runs 14 residues. In DNA, the CDR3 is TGCAGCGTTGATGAAGACAGGGTTGGAAACACCATATATTTT. Its translation is CSVDEDRVGNTIYF.

The chain links TRBV7-9 to TRBJ2-5; D possibly corresponds to TRBD1 (6 bases). Trimming pared 5 bases from V and 4 bases from J, leaving 17 bases between. Germline CDR1 SEHNR, CDR2 FQNEAQ (reference sequence). This CDR3 contains 15 residues. CDR3 amino acids: CASSASGHIRETQYF. CDR3 DNA sequence: TGTGCCAGCAGCGCTTCGGGACACATTCGAGAGACCCAGTACTTC.

The chain carries TRBV12-3 or TRBV12-4 and TRBJ2-1, with 7 bases identical to TRBD1. V shed 1 base and J 9 bases; nucleotides not matched to a gene: 0. The CDR3 has 12 residues. This chain's CDR3 is CASSLGQGEQFF. The CDR3 DNA is TGTGCCAGCAGTTTAGGACAGGGTGAGCAGTTCTTC.

V usage is TRBV29-1 and J usage is TRBJ2-1; 12 bases match TRBD2. This CDR3 has 14 residues. After removal of 4 bases from V and 9 bases from J, the junction contained 7 bases not matched to a gene. CDR1 SQVTM and CDR2 ANQGSEA come from the germline V gene. CDR3 sequence (DNA): TGCAGCGTTGGACTAGCGGGAGAAATGGGTGAGCAGTTCTTC. This sequence encodes CSVGLAGEMGEQFF.

Judged by abundance, this clonotype is medium-sized. V gene TRBV4-1 combines with J gene TRBJ2-1; D not resolved. Germline CDR1 is MGHRA and CDR2 is YSYEKL. The CDR3 runs 16 residues. V was shortened by 0 bases and J by 0 bases, with 9 bases between the two germline ends. The CDR3 nucleotides are TGCGCCAGCAGCCAAGATTCAGGAAACTCCTACAATGAGCAGTTCTTC. Translated, it gives CASSQDSGNSYNEQFF.

Many counts were recorded for this clonotype. This may be a read error, as it is one base from a much larger clone. The chain is built from TRBV20-1 and TRBJ2-5, with D maybe TRBD1 (6 bases). The CDR3 has 14 amino acids. CDR1 is DFQATT, CDR2 SNEGSKA, per germline (reference sequence). The CDR3 spells CSARPGHLQATQYF. The CDR3 nucleotides are TGCAGTGCTAGGCCGGGACACCTCCAAGCGACCCAGTACTTC.

This chain links TRBV15 with TRBJ1-2; D uncertain. The V gene's germline CDR1 is LNHNV and CDR2 YYDKDF (reference sequence). V dropped 0 bases and J dropped 1 base, with 6 bases sitting between them. The CDR3 spans 14 residues. CDR3 nucleotide sequence: TGTGCCACCAGCAGAGATTTAGATAACTATGGCTACACCTTC. Amino acids: CATSRDLDNYGYTF.